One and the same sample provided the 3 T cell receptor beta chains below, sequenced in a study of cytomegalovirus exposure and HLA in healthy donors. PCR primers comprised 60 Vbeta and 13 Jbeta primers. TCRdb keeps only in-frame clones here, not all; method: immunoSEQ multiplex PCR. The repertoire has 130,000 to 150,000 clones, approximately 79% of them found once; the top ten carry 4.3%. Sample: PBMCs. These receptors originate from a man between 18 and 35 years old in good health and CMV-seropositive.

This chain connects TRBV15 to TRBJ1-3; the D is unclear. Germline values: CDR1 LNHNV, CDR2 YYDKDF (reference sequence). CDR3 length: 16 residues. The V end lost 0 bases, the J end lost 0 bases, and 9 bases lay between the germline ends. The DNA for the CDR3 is TGTGCCACCAGCAGAGATGGACTGAGCTCTGGAAACACCATATATTTT. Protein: CATSRDGLSSGNTIYF.

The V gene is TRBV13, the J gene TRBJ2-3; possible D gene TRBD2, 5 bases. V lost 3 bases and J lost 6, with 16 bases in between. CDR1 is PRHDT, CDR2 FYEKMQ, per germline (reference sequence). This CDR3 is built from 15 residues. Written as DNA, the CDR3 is TGTGCCAGCAGCTTTTCCGGGCTAGCAAGGGATACGCAGTATTTT. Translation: CASSFSGLARDTQYF.

CDR3 DNA: TGTGCCAGCAGCTTGGGGGAGGCTGGGGCCAACGTCCTGACTTTC. It is translated as CASSLGEAGANVLTF. The gene calls are TRBV5-8 and TRBJ2-6; TRBD2 might be the D (6 bases). The germline V and J ends were trimmed by 0 bases and 2 bases, with 6 bases remaining between them. Germline assignment: CDR1 SGHTS and CDR2 YDEGEE. The CDR3 covers 15 residues.